These T cell receptor beta chains were read from a single sample in a study of OX40 agonist ivuxolimab in advanced cancers. Sequencing used immunoSEQ multiplex PCR; TCRdb keeps in-frame clones, though not all of them. The repertoire includes about 35,000 clones, approximately 79% of them detected once, and just over 14% sits in the top ten. Here the sequenced sample was CD4+ or CD8+ T cells sorted from blood, taken in a trial of the OX40 agonist ivuxolimab. The receptors derive from an adult with an advanced solid tumor such as melanoma, head and neck, liver or kidney cancer. The CDR3 runs from the conserved cysteine through the conserved F or W. A D gene is named only where the DNA matches it firmly. Rows may omit the clone size; those that give it use once, few, many or a size class.

clone size	V gene	J gene	D gene	CDR3 DNA	CDR3 protein
medium-sized	TRBV4-1	TRBJ2-7	TRBD1	TGCGCCAGCAGCCAACGACAGGGCGGCGACGAGCAGTACTTC	CASSQRQGGDEQYF
NA	TRBV5-6	TRBJ1-1	NA	TGTGCCAGCGGGAGGGGGTATAGGACAATGAACACTGAAGCTTTCTTT	CASGRGYRTMNTEAFF
NA	TRBV15	TRBJ2-1	TRBD2	TGTGCCACCAGTATATCGGGACTAGCGGACAATGAGCAGTTCTTC	CATSISGLADNEQFF
NA	TRBV13	TRBJ2-3	TRBD2	TGTGCCAGCAGCCAAGCCCGAGCGGGAGGAGGGTCAGATACGCAGTATTTT	CASSQARAGGGSDTQYF
NA	TRBV7-9	TRBJ2-7	NA	TGTGCCAGCAGCCAGACTACAGGGTCCGCTTCCTACTTC	CASSQTTGSASYF
NA	TRBV10-2	TRBJ1-3	NA	TGCGCCAGCAGTGAGTCATCGCGAAACACCATATATTTT	CASSESSRNTIYF
NA	TRBV5-5	TRBJ1-2	NA	TGTGCCAGCAGCCCCATCGACGGCCCCTATGGCTACACCTTC	CASSPIDGPYGYTF
NA	TRBV5-1	TRBJ2-7	NA	TGCGCCAGCAGCTGGGATTTTGGTGGGGGCGAGCAGTACTTC	CASSWDFGGGEQYF
NA	TRBV4-2	TRBJ2-3	TRBD2	TGTGCCAGCAGCCAAGATATACAGCGGGGGAACACAGATACGCAGTATTTT	CASSQDIQRGNTDTQYF
NA	TRBV7-9	TRBJ1-1	NA	TGTGCCAGCGAGCCAGGGTTTTTGAACACTGAAGCTTTCTTT	CASEPGFLNTEAFF
NA	TRBV2	TRBJ1-5	NA	TGTGCCAGCAGTTCAGGGAGCAATCAGCCCCAGCATTTT	CASSSGSNQPQHF
NA	TRBV5-1	TRBJ2-3	NA	TGCGCCAGCAGCGACCAGCACAGCACAGATACGCAGTATTTT	CASSDQHSTDTQYF
NA	TRBV5-1	TRBJ1-1	NA	TGCGCCAGCAGCTTGGGACCCGGCAAGGGGAACACTGAAGCTTTCTTT	CASSLGPGKGNTEAFF
NA	TRBV30	TRBJ2-7	NA	TGTGCCTGGAGTGGCCCAGGGGAGGCCTACGAGCAGTACTTC	CAWSGPGEAYEQYF
NA	TRBV5-6	TRBJ1-5	NA	TGTGCCAGCAGCCGTGCAGGGACGGGTCAGCCCCAGCATTTT	CASSRAGTGQPQHF
NA	TRBV16	TRBJ1-3	NA	TGTGCCAGCAGCCAAGATCCCCCGACATATGGAAACACCATATATTTT	CASSQDPPTYGNTIYF
NA	TRBV28	TRBJ2-7	NA	TGTGCCAGCAGTTTATTGTGGGGGAAGCAGTACTTC	CASSLLWGKQYF
NA	TRBV28	TRBJ2-7	NA	TGTGCCAGCATTAGCGGAAAGAGCTCCTACGAGCAGTACTTC	CASISGKSSYEQYF
few	TRBV6-6	TRBJ2-7	TRBD1	TGTGCCAGCAGCCGGACAGGGTCCGAGCAGTACTTC	CASSRTGSEQYF
NA	TRBV7-9	TRBJ2-7	NA	TGTGCCAGCAGCTGGAGGCCTGGGACCTACGAGCAGTACTTC	CASSWRPGTYEQYF
few	TRBV6-6	TRBJ2-7	TRBD2	TGTGCCAGCAGTCGACCCCGCGGGCTAGCGGGAGACGAGCAGTACTTC	CASSRPRGLAGDEQYF
once	TRBV11-2	TRBJ1-3	TRBD1	TGTGCCAGCAGCCGCGGTGGGACAGTCTCTGGAAACACCATATATTTT	CASSRGGTVSGNTIYF
NA	TRBV19	TRBJ1-5	TRBD1	TGTGCCAGTAGTGCGGGACAGGGGAAGTTTCAGCCCCAGCATTTT	CASSAGQGKFQPQHF
NA	TRBV28	TRBJ2-5	TRBD2	TGTGCCAGCAGTTTAATTATAGGGACTAGGCCGGAGACCCAGTACTTC	CASSLIIGTRPETQYF
NA	TRBV28	TRBJ2-7	TRBD2	TGTGCCAGCAGTCCCCCGGGACTAAACTACGAGCAGTACTTC	CASSPPGLNYEQYF
medium-sized	TRBV14	TRBJ1-1	TRBD1	TGTGCCAGCAGCCAAGATGGGACAGATAAAGCTTTCTTT	CASSQDGTDKAFF
NA	TRBV7-7	TRBJ2-1	TRBD2	TGTGCTAGCAGCGTACAAGCGGGGCTGCTTCATGAGCAGTTCTTC	CASSVQAGLLHEQFF
few	TRBV19	TRBJ1-5	NA	TGTGCCAGTAGTGTGGGGACTCGGGCCAATCAGCCCCAGCATTTT	CASSVGTRANQPQHF
NA	TRBV2	TRBJ2-5	TRBD1	TGTGCCAGCAGTGATTCCCCCGGGACAGGGGGTTCTGAGACCCAGTACTTC	CASSDSPGTGGSETQYF
NA	TRBV28	TRBJ2-2	TRBD1	TGTGCCAGCAGTAGGGGACAGCTCGGCGGGGAGCTGTTTTTT	CASSRGQLGGELFF
NA	TRBV2	TRBJ1-1	NA	TGTGCCAGCAAGATGGTCACTGAAGCTTTCTTT	CASKMVTEAFF
once	TRBV6-5	TRBJ1-2	NA	TGTGCCAGCAGGCGCCAAGGGCGCGGTGGCTACACCTTC	CASRRQGRGGYTF
few	TRBV23-1	TRBJ1-2	TRBD1	TGCGCCAGCCCTCAAAGGAGGGCAGGGGGCGCGAGGGGCTACACCTTC	CASPQRRAGGARGYTF
NA	TRBV6-1	TRBJ2-7	TRBD1	TGTGCCAGCAGTGGAGCCGGGACAGCTGAAAACGAGCAGTACTTC	CASSGAGTAENEQYF
NA	TRBV5-4	TRBJ2-3	TRBD2	TGTGCCAGCAGCAAAGGACTAGTTAGCACAGATACGCAGTATTTT	CASSKGLVSTDTQYF
once	TRBV12-5	TRBJ2-7	TRBD2	TGTGCTAGTGGGACCGGCGGGGGTGGCTACGAGCAGTACTTC	CASGTGGGGYEQYF
NA	TRBV5-5	TRBJ2-1	TRBD2	TGTGCCAGCAGCTTGGGACTAGCGCCCTACAATGAGCAGTTCTTC	CASSLGLAPYNEQFF
NA	TRBV19	TRBJ1-5	NA	TGTGCCAGTAGTACACTAAATCAGCCCCAGCATTTT	CASSTLNQPQHF
NA	TRBV11-2	TRBJ1-1	NA	TGTGCCAGCAGCCAATCACAATACACTGAAGCTTTCTTT	CASSQSQYTEAFF
NA	TRBV30	TRBJ1-2	NA	TGTGCCTGGAGTCGACTTTATGGCTACACCTTC	CAWSRLYGYTF
NA	TRBV7-8	TRBJ2-2	NA	TGTGCCAGCAGCTCCCAGGAAGAGATCGGGGAGCTGTTTTTT	CASSSQEEIGELFF
once	TRBV28	TRBJ2-1	TRBD1	TGTGCCAGCAGTCCGCATCATGACAGGGGCCATGAGCAGTTCTTC	CASSPHHDRGHEQFF
NA	TRBV28	TRBJ2-1	TRBD2	TGTGCCAGCAGCCACCCCGGCGGCGGGGGGTACAATGAGCAGTTCTTC	CASSHPGGGGYNEQFF
NA	TRBV11-2	TRBJ1-2	NA	TGTGCCAGCAGCTTAGACGGCAGAGGCTACACCTTC	CASSLDGRGYTF
NA	TRBV7-2	TRBJ2-1	TRBD2	TGTGCCAGCAGCTTTAGACTAGCGGGGGCCAGTCATGAGCAGTTCTTC	CASSFRLAGASHEQFF
few	TRBV6-6	TRBJ2-7	NA	TGTGCCAGCAGTTACTCGACTCCAGGGCAGTACTTC	CASSYSTPGQYF
NA	TRBV5-8	TRBJ2-7	NA	TGTGCCAGCAGCTTGCAAGCAACAGGGAGAGGGGCGGGAGAGCAGTACTTC	CASSLQATGRGAGEQYF